Many counts were recorded for the clone carrying this T cell receptor beta chain. Antigen: not known. Trimming took off 0 bases at V and 3 bases at J, with 12 bases between the two ends. The CDR3 totals 15 residues. CDR1 and CDR2 (germline): LGHNA, YNFKEQ. These data come from a study of beta chain features in type 1 diabetes. Of the isolated RNA, all was reverse transcribed, and so the sequenced material was expressed TCRB transcripts. This table comes from immunoSEQ multiplex PCR, and its TCRdb copy is limited to in-frame clones, with some not included. Of approximately 330,000 clones in the sample, 9.5% to 11% were seen once. Study-wide points: Insertions were fewer and deletions more numerous at VDJ junctions in type 1 diabetes patients.

The rearrangement links TRBV4-2 to TRBJ2-7; unclear D gene. The sample consisted of naive CD4+ T cells from blood. The clonotype was recovered from a woman aged 25-40 years in good health. In DNA, the CDR3 is TGTGCCAGCAGCCAAGACGTGGCCACGGGCTACGAGCAGTACTTC. Translating it yields CASSQDVATGYEQYF.